These T cell receptor beta chains were read from a single sample in a study of identical twins. TCRdb called the 5' RACE reads again in MiXCR, with one record for every CDR3 protein. The table has just under 550,000 distinct CDR3 sequences, approximately 16% seen once; the top ten hold 0.35% to 0.45%. Separately, the same data were catalogued under a study of yellow fever vaccine responses in identical twins.

The sequenced sample was CD4+ T cells sorted from blood. The receptors derive from a woman under 30 in good health. The CDR3 runs from the conserved cysteine through the conserved F or W. Fields, in order: J gene, clone size, D gene, V gene, CDR3 DNA, CDR3 protein. A D gene is named only where the DNA matches it firmly. Expanded clones get a size class; other rows say once, few or many, or leave the size out.

J: TRBJ1-2
size: few
D: -
V: TRBV5-1
DNA: TGCGCCAGCAGCTGGGACATTAACTATGGCTACACCTTC
CDR3: CASSWDINYGYTF

J: TRBJ2-3
size: few
D: -
V: TRBV15
DNA: TGTGCCACCAGCAGAGATGGGGCCCTCACAGATACGCAGTATTTT
CDR3: CATSRDGALTDTQYF

J: TRBJ2-3
size: many
D: -
V: TRBV10-3
DNA: TGTGCCATCAGTGGACAGAGCACAGATACGCAGTATTTT
CDR3: CAISGQSTDTQYF

J: TRBJ2-2
size: few
D: -
V: TRBV7-2
DNA: TGTGCCAGCAGCTTCGGGGTTGGGTCCGGGGAGCTGTTTTTT
CDR3: CASSFGVGSGELFF

J: TRBJ2-2
size: -
D: -
V: TRBV7-2
DNA: TGTGCCAGCAGCTTATACAACTTTTTATCGTACACCGGGGAGCTGTTTTTT
CDR3: CASSLYNFLSYTGELFF

J: TRBJ2-1
size: -
D: TRBD2
V: TRBV5-1
DNA: TGCGCCAGCAGCACCGGACTAGCGGGTACCTACAATGAGCAGTTCTTC
CDR3: CASSTGLAGTYNEQFF

J: TRBJ2-1
size: -
D: -
V: TRBV3-1
DNA: TGTGCCAGCAGCCCTCTCCCCGGACATCTAGACAATGAGCAGTTCTTC
CDR3: CASSPLPGHLDNEQFF

J: TRBJ2-7
size: few
D: -
V: TRBV27
DNA: TGTGCCAGCAGTACCCAAAAATCAGGGGTTGCAGCCTACGAGCAGTACTTC
CDR3: CASSTQKSGVAAYEQYF

J: TRBJ2-7
size: -
D: TRBD2
V: TRBV27
DNA: TGTGCCAGCAGTTCCAGGGGGCTAGCGGGAGGCGAGCAGTACTTC
CDR3: CASSSRGLAGGEQYF

J: TRBJ2-5
size: few
D: -
V: TRBV29-1
DNA: TGCAGCGTTAGGGGGGGGGGTCAAGAGACCCAGTACTTC
CDR3: CSVRGGGQETQYF

J: TRBJ2-5
size: -
D: -
V: TRBV19
DNA: TGTGCCACCAAGATGGGGACCCTAGGGGAGACCCAGTACTTC
CDR3: CATKMGTLGETQYF

J: TRBJ1-1
size: many
D: -
V: TRBV3-1
DNA: TGTGCCAGCAGCAACGGTGGATCTGAAGCTTTCTTT
CDR3: CASSNGGSEAFF

J: TRBJ2-5
size: -
D: -
V: TRBV27
DNA: TGTGCCAGCAGTTTAGGGGCAGGGCGACGGGAGACCCAGTACTTC
CDR3: CASSLGAGRRETQYF

J: TRBJ1-3
size: few
D: -
V: TRBV5-4
DNA: TGTGCCAGCAGCTTGGCCGTCGGCGGAAACACCATATATTTT
CDR3: CASSLAVGGNTIYF

J: TRBJ1-5
size: few
D: -
V: TRBV20-1
DNA: TGCAGTGCTACAAGACAAGATAGCAATCAGCCCCAGCATTTT
CDR3: CSATRQDSNQPQHF

J: TRBJ2-3
size: -
D: TRBD1
V: TRBV2
DNA: TGTGCCAGCAGACCAATGGGGACAGGGACTATCTTGGATACGCAGTATTTT
CDR3: CASRPMGTGTILDTQYF

J: TRBJ2-3
size: -
D: TRBD2
V: TRBV28
DNA: TGTGCCAGCAGTTCTAGCGGCGGAGCCCTTGATACGCAGTATTTT
CDR3: CASSSSGGALDTQYF

J: TRBJ2-1
size: few
D: TRBD2
V: TRBV20-1
DNA: TGCAGTGGGGGCCCCGGCCTAGCGGGAGTAGAGCAGTTCTTC
CDR3: CSGGPGLAGVEQFF

J: TRBJ2-3
size: few
D: -
V: TRBV18
DNA: TGTGCCAGCTCACCTTCTCTGGGAGTAGGCACAGATACGCAGTATTTT
CDR3: CASSPSLGVGTDTQYF

J: TRBJ2-1
size: -
D: TRBD2
V: TRBV27
DNA: TGTGCCAGCAGTCCATGGACTAGCTCCATCTCCTACAATGAGCAGTTCTTC
CDR3: CASSPWTSSISYNEQFF

J: TRBJ2-5
size: -
D: -
V: TRBV5-4
DNA: TGTGCCAGCAGCTTGGAAGGGGTAGGGGAGACCCAGTACTTC
CDR3: CASSLEGVGETQYF

J: TRBJ2-7
size: few
D: -
V: TRBV4-1
DNA: TGCGCCAGCAGCCACGCCCGGGATGTCCCTCACCAAATCTCCTACGAGCAGTACTTC
CDR3: CASSHARDVPHQISYEQYF

J: TRBJ2-5
size: -
D: TRBD1
V: TRBV11-2
DNA: TGTGCCAGCAGACGACCGGGACAGGCCTTACAAGAGACCCAGTACTTC
CDR3: CASRRPGQALQETQYF

J: TRBJ1-6
size: few
D: TRBD1
V: TRBV3-1
DNA: TGTGCCAGCAGCCAAGGGGGCGCGGGACAGGGGTATTCACCCCTCCACTTT
CDR3: CASSQGGAGQGYSPLHF

J: TRBJ2-2
size: few
D: TRBD2
V: TRBV5-8
DNA: TGTGCCAGCCCGCCCCCCGGGAGGGCCCCCGGGGAGCTGTTTTTT
CDR3: CASPPPGRAPGELFF

J: TRBJ1-1
size: -
D: -
V: TRBV4-1
DNA: TGCGCCAGCAGCCAAGACGGGCAGGGTACTGAAGCTTTCTTT
CDR3: CASSQDGQGTEAFF

J: TRBJ2-1
size: -
D: -
V: TRBV9
DNA: TGTGCCAGCAGCCTCCGGGTGGGATATGAGCAGTTCTTC
CDR3: CASSLRVGYEQFF

J: TRBJ2-1
size: -
D: TRBD1
V: TRBV7-3
DNA: TGTGCCAGCAGCCTCAAGACAGGGGGTAGCAATGAGCAGTTCTTC
CDR3: CASSLKTGGSNEQFF

J: TRBJ1-4
size: few
D: -
V: TRBV11-2
DNA: TGTGCCAGCAGCAACTCAGGGCAGGGTAATGAAAAACTGTTTTTT
CDR3: CASSNSGQGNEKLFF

J: TRBJ1-3
size: -
D: -
V: TRBV28
DNA: TGTGCCAGCAGTCCCGTACGCTCTGGAAACACCATATATTTT
CDR3: CASSPVRSGNTIYF

J: TRBJ2-1
size: -
D: TRBD2
V: TRBV15
DNA: TGTGCCACCAGCAGACCCGGGACTAGCGGGAGGAATGAGCAGTTCTTC
CDR3: CATSRPGTSGRNEQFF

J: TRBJ2-2
size: few
D: TRBD1
V: TRBV3-1
DNA: TGTGCCAGCAGCCATGGTGGGACAGATAACACCGGGGAGCTGTTTTTT
CDR3: CASSHGGTDNTGELFF

J: TRBJ2-3
size: few
D: -
V: TRBV10-3
DNA: TGTGCCATCAGTGAGTCGAGCGCCCGGAGGGGTACGCAGTATTTT
CDR3: CAISESSARRGTQYF

J: TRBJ2-1
size: -
D: -
V: TRBV12-5
DNA: TGTGCTAGTGGGCCCCGTGGAGGGGGAACCTACAATGAGCAGTTCTTC
CDR3: CASGPRGGGTYNEQFF

J: TRBJ1-5
size: -
D: TRBD1
V: TRBV4-1
DNA: TGCGCCAGCAGAAATGTACAGGGGAGCAATCAGCCCCAGCATTTT
CDR3: CASRNVQGSNQPQHF

J: TRBJ2-1
size: -
D: TRBD2
V: TRBV24-1
DNA: TGTGCCACCAGTGGACTAGCGGCCTACAATGAGCAGTTCTTC
CDR3: CATSGLAAYNEQFF

J: TRBJ2-7
size: few
D: -
V: TRBV28
DNA: TGTGCCAGCAGTCCCTCGAGGGGGAACTACGAGCAGTACTTC
CDR3: CASSPSRGNYEQYF

J: TRBJ2-1
size: few
D: TRBD1
V: TRBV9
DNA: TGTGCCAGCAGCACCCGAGGGGGACAGGGCGCGAATGAGCAGTTCTTC
CDR3: CASSTRGGQGANEQFF

J: TRBJ2-1
size: -
D: TRBD2
V: TRBV6-1
DNA: TGTGCCAGCAGCAATAGCGGGGGGGCCTTTAATGAGCAGTTCTTC
CDR3: CASSNSGGAFNEQFF

J: TRBJ1-3
size: many
D: -
V: TRBV29-1
DNA: TGCAGCGTTGAAGAACCCTGGCCAGCTCGCTCTGGAAACACCATATATTTT
CDR3: CSVEEPWPARSGNTIYF

J: TRBJ2-3
size: -
D: TRBD1
V: TRBV28
DNA: TGTGCCAGCAGACCGACCGGGACAGATACAGATACGCAGTATTTT
CDR3: CASRPTGTDTDTQYF

J: TRBJ2-6
size: -
D: TRBD1
V: TRBV29-1
DNA: TGCAGCGTTGAAGGCACAGGGGCTGGGGCCAACGTCCTGACTTTC
CDR3: CSVEGTGAGANVLTF

J: TRBJ2-1
size: -
D: -
V: TRBV5-6
DNA: TGTGCCAGCAGCCGCCGGGGTGAGCAGTTCTTC
CDR3: CASSRRGEQFF

J: TRBJ2-5
size: -
D: TRBD2
V: TRBV11-2
DNA: TGTGCCAGCAGAAGAAACCGGGGGGGCCTAGGAGAGACCCAGTACTTC
CDR3: CASRRNRGGLGETQYF

J: TRBJ2-5
size: many
D: -
V: TRBV20-1
DNA: TGCAGTGCTGAGGGGCAGCAAGAGACCCAGTACTTC
CDR3: CSAEGQQETQYF

J: TRBJ1-4
size: few
D: -
V: TRBV18
DNA: TGTGCCAGCTCACCGTATGCCGGGACAACTAATGAAAAACTGTTTTTT
CDR3: CASSPYAGTTNEKLFF

J: TRBJ2-3
size: few
D: -
V: TRBV24-1
DNA: TGTGCCACCAGTGACCAGGTGGCGGGATCGGCAGATACGCAGTATTTT
CDR3: CATSDQVAGSADTQYF

J: TRBJ1-1
size: few
D: TRBD1
V: TRBV11-2
DNA: TGTGCCAGCAGAAGACAGGGGGCAGGTACTGAAGCTTTCTTT
CDR3: CASRRQGAGTEAFF

J: TRBJ2-1
size: -
D: TRBD2
V: TRBV7-2
DNA: TGTGCCAGCACCCCGAGGGGTAGCGGGTACAATGAGCAGTTCTTC
CDR3: CASTPRGSGYNEQFF

J: TRBJ1-5
size: few
D: -
V: TRBV7-2
DNA: TGTGCCAGCAGCTTACAGGGCGGAATGAGCAATCAGCCCCAGCATTTT
CDR3: CASSLQGGMSNQPQHF

J: TRBJ2-6
size: few
D: -
V: TRBV27
DNA: TGTGCCAGCAGTGTCACTGGGGCCAACGTCCTGACTTTC
CDR3: CASSVTGANVLTF

J: TRBJ1-6
size: -
D: TRBD1
V: TRBV5-1
DNA: TGCGCCAGCAGCACAGGGGCGGGTTCACCCCTCCACTTT
CDR3: CASSTGAGSPLHF

J: TRBJ2-1
size: -
D: -
V: TRBV25-1
DNA: TGTGCCGCCGGGGATGAGCAGTTCTTC
CDR3: CAAGDEQFF

J: TRBJ2-5
size: -
D: -
V: TRBV7-7
DNA: TGTGCCAGCAGCTTAGCAACCAAAGAGACCCAGTACTTC
CDR3: CASSLATKETQYF

J: TRBJ2-5
size: few
D: TRBD2
V: TRBV7-8
DNA: TGTGCCAGCAGCCAGGGACTAGCGGGAGTAGAGACCCAGTACTTC
CDR3: CASSQGLAGVETQYF

J: TRBJ2-3
size: -
D: -
V: TRBV20-1
DNA: TGCAGTGCTAGAGAGGCAGGGACAGATACGCAGTATTTT
CDR3: CSAREAGTDTQYF